This entry concerns a single T cell receptor (beta chain). Trimming removed 1 base at V and 6 bases at J, with 28 bases between. CDR3 length equals 19 residues. CDR1 SGHRS and CDR2 YFSETQ come from the germline V gene. The sample belongs to a study of blood T cell repertoires in COVID-19. Overall study: There were acute and convalescent COVID-19 samples, and they came from the United States, Italy and Spain. In each case, the material was cDNA or gDNA derived from T cells, B-cell-depleted T cells, or PBMCs.

In the original analysis: Estimation of nucleated cell counts was performed using reference gene primer amplification. Data came from immunoSEQ multiplex PCR; TCRdb stores just in-frame clones and leaves some out. The DNA was the basis for D and trimming; V, J and clone size are from that table. Among some 71,000 clones listed, over 75% were seen once. This TCR was recovered from a woman aged 18-29 years with acute or convalescent COVID-19. The material sequenced was peripheral blood. The chain combines TRBV5-1 with TRBJ1-2; D might be TRBD1 (5 bases). Written as DNA, the CDR3 is TGCGCCAGCAGCTTGAATTCAGGGATGGTTCCGAGGCTGGTGGATGGCTACACCTTC. Translated: CASSLNSGMVPRLVDGYTF.